The source of this TCR beta chain is a study of shared clonotypes between healthy human individuals. For this clone: Antigen specificity is unknown. Within the sample, other DNA sequences also encode this same CDR3.

V lost 6 bases to trimming and J lost 0 bases, with 8 bases between them. Germline assignment: CDR1 MNHEY and CDR2 SVGAGI. The CDR3 runs to 14 residues. General study findings and limits: Rarefaction demonstrated incomplete sorted-subset sequencing despite large depth. Shared clonotypes across all four donors exceeded non-shared ones in generation probability.

Sorted-subset replicate PCRs used around 0.2 ug DNA, about 30,000 T cell genomes. Authors' processing steps: Filtering was not the same, since immunoSEQ gave junction-only sequences without quality scores. Repertoires were generated with immunoSEQ multiplex PCR, while TCRdb's copy carries only in-frame clones and drops some. That table gives V, J and clone size, and the DNA gave D and trimming. The table has over 2 million clones, over 85% seen once. The source of this sequence is a man aged 18 to 29 in good health. The gene calls are TRBV6-5 and TRBJ1-4; weak D call: TRBD1 (5 bases). Sequencing was performed on naive CD4+ T cells sorted from blood. Subset meaning: CD45RA+ positively selected. The CDR3 spells CASSGGATNEKLFF. CDR3 coding DNA: TGTGCCAGCAGCGGAGGGGCAACTAATGAAAAACTGTTTTTT.